Listed here are 21 T cell receptor beta chains from one sample, sequenced in a study of HIV-infected children after antiretroviral therapy interruption. A 3' RACE protocol on RNA, with unique molecular identifiers, produced the TCR library. TCRdb ran MiXCR on the 3' RACE reads and lists one entry per CDR3 protein. The data show 70,000 to 90,000 distinct CDR3 sequences, 6.9% seen once. Stated treatment: PENTA 11 planned treatment interruption arm or continuous ART arm. Sequencing was performed on CD45RA+ CD4+ T cells from PBMCs, pooled from several time points, taken from a donor given antiretroviral therapy, either interrupted or continuous. Subset reported: naive CD4+ CD45RA+ CD45RO- T cells. These receptors came from a pool of human donors with HIV.

This clonotype was seen ten or more times. The genes are TRBV6-5 and TRBJ2-3; TRBD1 is a possible D gene (5 bases). Germline-derived CDR1 and CDR2 are MNHEY and SVGAGI. The CDR3 loop spans 12 amino acids. The V end was cut by 7 bases, the J end by 4 bases, with 9 bases between. CDR3: CASKGHADTQYF. The CDR3 DNA sequence: TGTGCCAGCAAGGGGCACGCAGATACGCAGTATTTT.

The chain recombines TRBV6-4 with TRBJ2-3, with D tentatively TRBD2 (6 bases). The CDR3 sequence is 14 residues long. Germline CDR1 is MRHNA and CDR2 is SNTAGT. V was shortened by 3 bases and J by 5 bases, with 12 bases between the two germline ends. The CDR3 DNA sequence: TGTGCCAGCAGTGAACGTGCGGGGTTAGATACGCAGTATTTT. It codes for CASSERAGLDTQYF.

This clonotype was seen many times. CDR3 DNA sequence: TGTGCCAGCAGCTTAGAGTCCGGAAATGAGCAGTTCTTC. It yields the protein CASSLESGNEQFF. This chain joins TRBV11-3 and TRBJ2-1; D is undetermined. CDR3 length equals 13 residues. From germline, CDR1 is SGHNT and CDR2 YENEEA. Trimming pared 0 bases from V and 7 bases from J, leaving 7 bases between.

The chain combines TRBV12-3 or TRBV12-4 with TRBJ1-1; D not resolved. The CDR3 consists of 14 residues. The ends were cut back, 6 bases at V and 6 bases at J, with 17 bases in the middle. Written as DNA, the CDR3 is TGTGCCAGCAGCTTTTCCCAATTGCGAGCTGAAGCTTTCTTT. Protein sequence: CASSFSQLRAEAFF.

The sample holds many counts of this clonotype. This chain connects TRBV20-1 to TRBJ1-2, with D unresolved. Germline values: CDR1 DFQATT, CDR2 SNEGSKA (reference sequence). The V gene lost 1 base and the J gene lost 0 bases, with 12 bases spanning the gap. This CDR3 contains 15 residues. The CDR3 sequence: CSARVRAQSNYGYTF. CDR3 DNA: TGCAGTGCTAGAGTCAGAGCTCAATCTAACTATGGCTACACCTTC.

The sample holds many counts of this clonotype. This sequence joins TRBV6-6 and TRBJ2-1, with D tentatively TRBD2 (5 bases). Trimming took off 2 bases at V and 7 bases at J, with 15 bases between the two ends. CDR3 length: 15 residues. The germline CDR1 and CDR2 sequences are MNHNY and SVGAGI (reference sequence). CDR3 sequence: CASSYEGTPGNEQFF. The CDR3 nucleotides read TGTGCCAGCAGTTACGAGGGCACCCCGGGAAATGAGCAGTTCTTC.

The chain recombines TRBV29-1 with TRBJ1-1; the D gene is possibly TRBD1 (5 bases). Germline V CDR1 and CDR2: SQVTM, ANQGSEA. The CDR3 has 15 residues. V was trimmed by 6 bases and J by 4 bases, leaving 21 bases between them. The DNA of the CDR3 is TGCAGCGTCATCCCTTGGAGGCTGAGGGGCACTGAAGCTTTCTTT. This encodes CSVIPWRLRGTEAFF.

This clonotype was detected many times. The chain employs TRBV12-3 or TRBV12-4 and TRBJ1-5; TRBD1 might be the D (5 bases). The length of the CDR3 is 17 residues. V shed 6 bases and J shed 4 bases, with 22 bases lying between them. As DNA, the CDR3 is TGTGCCAGCAGATTCGCCTCCTTCATGGAGGGGAATCAGCCCCAGCATTTT. It codes for CASRFASFMEGNQPQHF.

Ten or more counts support this clonotype. V is TRBV7-3 and J is TRBJ2-3, with TRBD1 identical over 12 bases. The CDR3 is 17 amino acids. CDR1 is SGHTA and CDR2 is FQGTGA in the germline V gene. V lost 2 bases to trimming and J lost 5 bases; unmatched junction nucleotides: 8. The CDR3 reads CASSLLSGTGGEDTQYF. In DNA, the CDR3 is TGTGCCAGCAGCTTATTGTCTGGGACAGGGGGCGAAGATACGCAGTATTTT.

The sample holds many counts of this clonotype. This sequence joins TRBV3-1 and TRBJ1-1; D not certain. The V gene's germline CDR1 is LGHDT and CDR2 YNNKEL (reference sequence). Trimming removed 2 bases from V and 0 bases from J, with 4 bases in between. This CDR3 comprises 13 residues. The CDR3 spells CASSQRVNTEAFF. Here the CDR3 DNA reads TGTGCCAGCAGCCAACGAGTGAACACTGAAGCTTTCTTT.

This clonotype appeared many times. A junction end diverges from the germline sequence, so it may reflect a read error. This chain uses TRBV19 with TRBJ2-5; no definite D call. Germline CDR1 is LNHDA and CDR2 is SQIVND (reference sequence). The CDR3 is made up of 13 amino acids. CDR3 region: CASNNWDQDTQYF. The DNA of the CDR3 is TGTGCCAGCAACAACTGGGATCAAGACACCCAGTACTTT.

The V gene is TRBV19, the J gene TRBJ2-7; 8 positions match TRBD1. This CDR3 comprises 16 residues. Germline-derived CDR1 and CDR2 are LNHDA and SQIVND (reference sequence). The junction had 17 bases not matched to a gene; V was cut back by 10 bases and J by 3 bases. The chain's CDR3 is CATTRGRASGFYEQYF. DNA for the CDR3: TGTGCCACAACCAGGGGGCGCGCGAGCGGATTCTACGAGCAGTACTTC.

This clonotype showed up many times. J is TRBJ1-1 and V is TRBV29-1, with 7 bases matching TRBD1. J lost 5 bases, V lost 3 bases, and 6 bases had no gene match. There are 13 residues in the CDR3. Looked up from germline, CDR1 is SQVTM and CDR2 is ANQGSEA. The CDR3 sequence is CSVDGQEGTEAFF. The CDR3 coding sequence is TGCAGCGTTGACGGACAGGAAGGAACTGAAGCTTTCTTT. The entire variable domain, with the rest obtained from reference TRBV29-1 and TRBJ1-1, is as follows: SAVISQKPSRDICQRGTSLTIQCQVDSQVTMMFWYRQQPGQSLTLIATANQGSEATYESGFVIDKFPISRPNLTFSTLTVSNMSPEDSSIYLCSVDGQEGTEAFFGQGTRLTVV.

This clonotype was picked up many times. This rearrangement joins TRBV3-1 to TRBJ1-5; D is perhaps TRBD1 (5 bases). V shed 0 bases and J shed 2 bases, with 8 bases lying between them. Germline V CDR1 and CDR2: LGHDT, YNNKEL (reference sequence). The CDR3 length is 15 residues. CDR3 sequence reads: CASSQDVGGNQPQHF. The CDR3 bases are TGTGCCAGCAGCCAAGATGTAGGGGGCAATCAGCCCCAGCATTTT.

The sample holds many counts of this clonotype. The chain links TRBV10-2 to TRBJ2-2; D may be TRBD1 (5 bases). The V end was cut by 7 bases, the J end by 0 bases, with 9 bases between. The germline V gene encodes CDR1 WSHSY and CDR2 SAAADI. This CDR3 contains 14 residues. The CDR3 loop reads CASKRQTNTGELFF. The DNA for the CDR3 is TGCGCCAGCAAAAGACAGACGAACACCGGGGAGCTGTTTTTT.

This clonotype has at least ten counts. The V gene is TRBV6-2 or TRBV6-3, the J gene TRBJ1-2; unclear D gene. Germline assignment: CDR1 MNHEY and CDR2 SVGEGT. Trimming took 2 bases from V and 4 from J, leaving 11 bases between them. This CDR3 has 14 residues. The CDR3 sequence is CASSYPVSRYGYTF. The CDR3 DNA follows: TGTGCCAGCAGTTACCCAGTTTCCCGCTATGGCTACACCTTC.

V and J are TRBV5-1 and TRBJ2-7, with a possible D match to TRBD2 (6 bases). Between the trimmed V and J ends, which lost 4 bases and 0 bases, there was a span of 20 bases. The CDR3 extends over 17 amino acids. Germline V gene lookup returns CDR1 SGHRS and CDR2 YFSETQ. The CDR3 DNA is TGCGCCAGCAGCCTGGGGAGTATTACGGGAGTCTCCTACGAGCAGTACTTC. Translated, it gives CASSLGSITGVSYEQYF.

This clonotype was seen ten or more times. This rearrangement joins TRBV7-9 to TRBJ1-1, with TRBD1 as a possible D gene (6 bases). The V end lost 6 bases, the J end lost 1 base, and 12 bases lay between the germline ends. Germline lookup yields CDR1 SEHNR and CDR2 FQNEAQ (reference sequence). The CDR3 totals 14 residues. Here the CDR3 reads CASSLKTGNTEAFF. CDR3 DNA: TGTGCCAGCAGTCTCAAGACAGGGAACACTGAAGCTTTCTTT.

Only a few counts were recorded for this clonotype. V and J are TRBV5-5 and TRBJ2-7; possible D gene TRBD1, 6 bases. Trimming cost V 0 bases and J 5 bases, with 12 bases left between them. The CDR3 loop spans 14 amino acids. Germline values: CDR1 SGHKS, CDR2 YYEKEE (reference sequence). Here the CDR3 DNA reads TGTGCCAGCAGCTTGGATGCAGGGGTCGACGAGCAGTACTTC. Protein sequence: CASSLDAGVDEQYF.

The rearrangement joins TRBV4-2 to TRBJ2-1; 7 bases match TRBD1. With 2 bases clipped from V and 0 bases from J, the junction kept 4 bases outside the gene matches. CDR3 length equals 16 residues. Germline CDR1 and CDR2: LGHNA and YNFKEQ. The CDR3 spells CASSQIQGDSYNEQFF. The CDR3 DNA reads as TGTGCCAGCAGCCAAATCCAGGGGGACTCCTACAATGAGCAGTTCTTC.

At least ten counts were recorded for this clonotype. V and J are TRBV30 and TRBJ2-1; D remains ambiguous. Trimming pared 5 bases from V and 6 bases from J, leaving 8 bases between. The CDR3 extends over 11 amino acids. CDR1 and CDR2 (germline): GTSNPN, SVGIG (reference sequence). CDR3 DNA sequence: TGTGCCTGGCATAACGGCAATGAGCAGTTCTTC. Protein product: CAWHNGNEQFF.